The TCR beta chain under discussion was sequenced for a study of cytotoxic CD8 clonotypes in ibrutinib-treated CLL. On the study more broadly: The response samples were taken once patients had been treated for a median of around 11 months, range 6 to 36.

This CDR3 is 14 amino acids long. The method was immunoSEQ multiplex PCR; TCRdb's version includes in-frame clones alone and lacks a portion of them. Here the sample spans roughly 200,000 clones, about four fifths being singletons. The TCR originated in a human donor with chronic lymphocytic leukemia. Material: PBMCs, obtained after 12 months of ibrutinib treatment. The V call is TRBV7-5, the J call TRBJ1-4; the D call TRBD1 from the table was never checked on the DNA. TRBV7-5 is reported as a pseudogene. The chain's CDR3 is CARSSGQGRGKLFF. DNA of the CDR3: TGTGCCAGAAGCTCGGGACAGGGGAGAGGAAAACTGTTTTTT.